The clone carrying this TCR beta chain was observed many times. This sample was included in a study of T cells in Graves' hyperthyroidism and ophthalmopathy. The source material, RNA transcripts, was used to amplify TCR beta CDR3 regions. A first-round RT-PCR of the TCR CDR3 used the HTBI primer set. Via MiXCR, TCRdb re-called the multiplex PCR reads, giving one row per CDR3 protein. Of 400,000 to 600,000 distinct CDR3 sequences in the sample, about a fifth were seen once. The CDR3 is 12 residues long. With 5 bases removed from V and 8 bases from J, the gap between germline ends came to 12 bases. Looked up from germline, CDR1 is PRHDT and CDR2 is FYEKMQ (reference sequence).

The sample was blood. This clonotype was obtained from a man aged 18 to 35 with Graves' hyperthyroidism. The chain is built from TRBV13 and TRBJ1-1; perhaps TRBD1 as D (5 bases). The DNA for the CDR3 is TGTGCCAGCAGCACGGCAAACAGGGAAGCTTTCTTT. This sequence encodes CASSTANREAFF.